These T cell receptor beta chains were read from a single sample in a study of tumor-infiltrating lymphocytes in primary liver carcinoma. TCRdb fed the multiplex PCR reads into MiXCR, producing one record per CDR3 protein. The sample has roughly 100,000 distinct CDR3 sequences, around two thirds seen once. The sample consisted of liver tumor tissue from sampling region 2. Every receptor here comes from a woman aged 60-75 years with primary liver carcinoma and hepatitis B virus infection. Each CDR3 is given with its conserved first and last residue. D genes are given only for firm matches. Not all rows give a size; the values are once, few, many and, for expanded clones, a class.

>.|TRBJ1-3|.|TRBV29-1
CSVILALGDTLYF
TGCAGCGTCATACTTGCACTAGGAGACACCTTATATTTT
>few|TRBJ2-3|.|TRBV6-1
CASSESGADDDTQYF
TGTGCCAGCAGTGAGTCAGGGGCTGATGATGATACGCAGTATTTT
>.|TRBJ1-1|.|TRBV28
CASMSPQGRRGNTEAFF
TGTGCCAGCATGTCACCCCAGGGGCGACGCGGGAACACTGAAGCTTTCTTT
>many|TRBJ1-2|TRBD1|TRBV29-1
CSVPVMDRLGGYTF
TGCAGCGTCCCCGTCATGGACAGGCTCGGTGGCTACACCTTC
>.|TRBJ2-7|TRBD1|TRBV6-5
CATSYSQGVYEQYF
TGTGCCACCAGTTACAGCCAGGGGGTCTACGAGCAGTACTTC
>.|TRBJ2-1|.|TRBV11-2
CASSLGLVSRGPNEQFF
TGTGCCAGCAGCTTAGGTCTAGTATCGAGAGGGCCGAATGAGCAGTTCTTC
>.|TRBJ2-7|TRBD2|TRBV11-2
CASSLHWVSLADPYERYF
TGTGCCAGCAGCTTACATTGGGTCAGTCTAGCGGATCCCTACGAGCGGTACTTC
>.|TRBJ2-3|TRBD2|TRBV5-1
CASGPTSGIIDTQYF
TGCGCCAGCGGCCCGACTAGCGGGATCATCGATACGCAGTACTTT
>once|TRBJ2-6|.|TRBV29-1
CSVGGCSGANVLIF
TGCAGCGTTGGGGGGTGCTCTGGGGCCAACGTCCTGATTTTC
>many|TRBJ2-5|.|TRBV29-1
CSVDPGFGFAETQYF
TGCAGCGTCGATCCCGGGTTTGGGTTCGCGGAGACCCAGTACTTC
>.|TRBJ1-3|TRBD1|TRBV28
CASSSPGQRRNTIYF
TGTGCCAGCAGTTCTCCGGGACAGCGGCGTAACACCATATATTTT
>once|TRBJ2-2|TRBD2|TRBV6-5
CASSYGLENAGELFF
TGTGCCAGCAGTTACGGACTAGAGAACGCCGGAGAGCTGTTTTTT
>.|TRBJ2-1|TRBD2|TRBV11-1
CASRSTSVRARDNEQLF
TGTGCCAGCAGGTCAACTAGCGTGAGGGCCCGTGACAATGAGCAGCTCTTC
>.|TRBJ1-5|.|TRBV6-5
CASSYLQGDNQPQHF
TGCGCCAGCAGTTACCTGCAGGGAGACAATCAGCCCCAGCATTTT
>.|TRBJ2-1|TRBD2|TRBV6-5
CAGSTAGVSHNEQFF
TGTGCCGGCAGTACAGCGGGGGTTTCCCACAATGAGCAGTTCTTC
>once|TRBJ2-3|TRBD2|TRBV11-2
CASSLLGRRASGSRGANTQYF
TGTGCCAGTAGCCTATTGGGCCGAAGGGCTAGCGGGAGTCGAGGGGCAAATACGCAGTATTTT
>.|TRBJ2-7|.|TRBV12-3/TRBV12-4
CASSLASWLSSVEYEQYF
TGTGCCAGCAGTTTAGCGAGTTGGCTGAGCTCGGTGGAATACGAGCAGTATTTC
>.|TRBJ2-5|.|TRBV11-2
CAGISDIGDREYF
TGTGCCGGCATCTCAGATATCGGGGACCGCGAATACTTC
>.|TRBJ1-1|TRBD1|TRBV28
CASRKTPGQGPGESSEAFF
TGTGCCAGCAGGAAAACCCCGGGACAGGGGCCTGGTGAGAGCTCTGAAGCTTTCTTT
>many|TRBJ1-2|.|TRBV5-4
CASSSQTGRYGYTF
TGTGCCAGCAGCTCGCAGACAGGACGCTATGGCTACACCTTC
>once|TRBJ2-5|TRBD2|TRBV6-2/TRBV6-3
CANSSPPSGRAGETQYF
TGTGCCAACAGCTCCCCCCCTAGCGGGAGGGCCGGGGAGACCCAGTACTTC
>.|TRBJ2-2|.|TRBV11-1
CASRPSLDTVKPFF
TGTGCCAGCAGACCGAGCCTTGACACCGTGAAGCCGTTTTTT
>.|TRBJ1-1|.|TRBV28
CAISFQCYTEAFF
TGTGCCATCAGTTTCCAGTGTTACACTGAAGCTTTCTTT
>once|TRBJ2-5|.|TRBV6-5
CARRITETQYF
TGTGCCAGGAGAATAACGGAGACCCAGTACTTC
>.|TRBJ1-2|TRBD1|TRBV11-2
CTSSLTIQGVGGYTF
TGTACCAGCAGCTTAACAATACAGGGGGTTGGTGGCTACACCTTC
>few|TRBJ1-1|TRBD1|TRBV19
CASSSGTGVRTEAFF
TGTGCCAGTAGTAGCGGGACAGGGGTCCGCACTGAAGCTTTCTTT
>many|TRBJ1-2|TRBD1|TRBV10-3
CAISEDRVVNGYTF
TGTGCCATCAGTGAGGACAGGGTAGTGAACGGCTACACCTTC
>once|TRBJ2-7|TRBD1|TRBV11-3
CVSSLGTGGSLERYF
TGTGTCAGTAGTTTAGGGACAGGGGGCTCCCTCGAGCGGTACTTC
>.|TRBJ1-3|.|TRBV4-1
CANSPVDSGSGNTVYF
TGCGCCAACAGCCCCGTAGACAGCGGCTCTGGAAACACCGTATATTTT
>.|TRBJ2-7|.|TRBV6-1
CVSSDPWGSSYEQHF
TGTGTCAGCAGTGACCCATGGGGCTCCTCCTACGAGCAGCACTTC
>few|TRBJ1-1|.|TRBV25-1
CASSEYGVEAFF
TGTGCCAGCAGTGAATATGGAGTTGAAGCTTTCTTT
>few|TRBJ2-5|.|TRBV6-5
CASSPMRYNGVTQYF
TGTGCCAGCAGTCCCATGAGGTATAATGGAGTGACCCAGTACTTC
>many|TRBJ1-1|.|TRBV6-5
CASAYRQGVNTEAFF
TGTGCCAGCGCTTACAGGCAGGGTGTGAACACTGAAGCTTTCTTT
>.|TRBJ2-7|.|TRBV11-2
CDSSHTRHEQYF
TGTGACAGCAGCCACACTAGACATGAGCAGTATTTC
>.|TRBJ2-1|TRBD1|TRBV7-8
CANSLGDRVTVYEQFF
TGTGCCAACAGCTTAGGGGACAGGGTTACGGTATATGAGCAGTTCTTC
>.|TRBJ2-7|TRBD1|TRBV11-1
CASSPRQGATYEQYF
TGTGCCAGCAGCCCACGACAGGGGGCCACCTACGAGCAGTACTTC
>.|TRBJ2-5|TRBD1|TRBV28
CASSLPRTGYGETQYF
TGTGCCAGCAGTCTTCCGAGGACAGGGTACGGCGAGACCCAGTACTTC
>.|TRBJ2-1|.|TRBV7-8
CASSRMGERTYNEQFF
TGTGCCAGCAGCCGGATGGGAGAGAGGACCTACAATGAGCAGTTCTTC
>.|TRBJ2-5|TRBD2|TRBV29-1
CTVEGTSGRETQYF
TGCACCGTAGAGGGGACTAGCGGGAGGGAGACCCAGTACTTC
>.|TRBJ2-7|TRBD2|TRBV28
CASSPKSVSGAPYEQYF
TGTGCCAGCAGTCCGAAATCCGTCAGCGGGGCCCCCTACGAGCAGTACTTC
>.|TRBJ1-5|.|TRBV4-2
CASSRVDSSQPQHF
TGTGCCAGCAGCCGAGTAGATAGCAGTCAGCCCCAGCATTTT
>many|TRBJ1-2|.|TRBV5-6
CASSLGRGRYGYTF
TGTGCCAGCAGCTTGGGTCGGGGCCGATATGGCTACACCTTC
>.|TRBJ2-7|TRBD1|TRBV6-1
CASSDGDRFGWTNKQYF
TGTGCCAGCAGTGACGGGGACAGGTTCGGTTGGACTAATAAGCAGTACTTC
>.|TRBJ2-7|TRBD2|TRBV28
CASSLGGDRSYEQYF
TGTGCCAGCAGTTTGGGAGGGGATAGGTCCTACGAGCAGTACTTC
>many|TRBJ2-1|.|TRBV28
CASSFLPEGQFF
TGTGCCAGCAGTTTTCTCCCGGAGGGGCAGTTCTTC
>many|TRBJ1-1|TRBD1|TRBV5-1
CASSLESGGATEAFF
TGCGCCAGCAGCTTGGAATCAGGGGGTGCCACTGAAGCTTTCTTT
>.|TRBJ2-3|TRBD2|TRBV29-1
CSALTREVDTQYF
TGCAGCGCATTAACGCGGGAGGTAGATACGCAGTATTTT
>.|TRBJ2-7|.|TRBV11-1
CASIGKRATYEQYF
TGTGCCAGCATCGGGAAAAGGGCCACCTACGAGCAATACTTC
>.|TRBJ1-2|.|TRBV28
CASSGISDYGYTF
TGTGCCAGCAGCGGGATTTCCGATTATGGCTACACCTTC
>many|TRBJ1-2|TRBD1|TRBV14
CASSVGTGNYGGYTF
TGTGCCAGCAGCGTCGGGACAGGGAATTATGGTGGCTACACCTTC
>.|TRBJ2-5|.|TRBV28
CASSNPWGMKTQYF
TGTGCCAGCAGTAACCCATGGGGCATGAAGACTCAGTACTTC
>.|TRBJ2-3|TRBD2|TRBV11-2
CASSMGPAGMADTHYF
TGTGCCAGCAGCATGGGACCAGCGGGAATGGCAGATACGCACTATTTT
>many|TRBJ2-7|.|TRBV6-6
CASTGGAGNPYEQYF
TGTGCCAGCACCGGCGGGGCCGGGAACCCCTACGAGCAGTACTTC
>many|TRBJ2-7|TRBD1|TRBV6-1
CASSDPGGPYEQYF
TGTGCCAGCAGTGACCCAGGGGGTCCCTACGAGCAGTACTTC
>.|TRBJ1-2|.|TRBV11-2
CASSLEAGCGYTF
TGTGCCAGCAGCTTAGAGGCCGGTTGTGGCTACACCTTC
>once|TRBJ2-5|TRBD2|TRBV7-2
CASSLSTSGTQETQYF
TGTGCCAGCAGCCTCTCGACTAGCGGGACCCAAGAGACCCAGTACTTC
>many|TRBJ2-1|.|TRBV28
CASSLAHNEQFF
TGTGCCAGCAGTTTAGCCCACAATGAGCAGTTCTTC
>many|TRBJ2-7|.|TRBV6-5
CASSYSNDGTYEQYF
TGTGCCAGCAGTTACTCTAACGACGGGACCTACGAGCAGTACTTC
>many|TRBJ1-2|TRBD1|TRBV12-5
CASGGQGYGYTF
TGTGCTAGTGGTGGACAGGGGTATGGCTACACCTTC